Listed here are 19 T cell receptor beta chains from one sample, sequenced in a study of chemoradiotherapy in HPV16-positive cancers. Here immunoSEQ multiplex PCR was the method, and the copy in TCRdb shows in-frame clones only, minus some. The sample holds about 7,000 clones, approximately 79% seen once. The specimen was taken from a patient who underwent chemoradiotherapy. The receptors come from a human donor with HPV-associated anogenital cancer.

The chain has TRBV6-6 and TRBJ2-7; D unresolved. Looked up from germline, CDR1 is MNHNY and CDR2 is SVGAGI (reference sequence). The V end was cut by 5 bases, the J end by 3 bases, with 11 bases between. The CDR3 is 13 residues long. In DNA form, the CDR3 reads TGTGCCAGCAGTCAACTCGAATTCTACGAGCAGTACTTC. Its translation: CASSQLEFYEQYF.

This clone was seen a handful of times. CDR3: CASRPGGNYGYTF. The DNA for the CDR3 is TGTGCCAGCAGGCCAGGGGGGAACTATGGCTACACCTTC. This rearrangement joins TRBV27 to TRBJ1-2; TRBD1 aligns across 7 bases. Germline V lookup: CDR1 MNHEY, CDR2 SMNVEV (reference sequence). V dropped 6 bases and J dropped 2; count of bases not matched to a gene: 3. CDR3 length: 13 residues.

The sample holds a few counts of this clone. The rearrangement links TRBV7-9 to TRBJ2-7; D remains ambiguous. The CDR3 totals 13 residues. Germline V lookup: CDR1 SEHNR, CDR2 FQNEAQ (reference sequence). V lost 4 bases and J lost 3, with 10 bases in between. CDR3: CASSSSASYEQYF. The CDR3 DNA reads TGTGCCAGCAGCTCTTCGGCCAGCTACGAGCAGTACTTC.

This clone was seen more than once but under ten times. The J gene is TRBJ1-1, the V gene TRBV12-5; D is undetermined. Germline V gives CDR1 LGHNT, CDR2 FRNRAP. V was pared by 1 base and J by 2 bases, with 8 bases between. This CDR3 comprises 14 residues. This CDR3 reads CASGLAGVNTEAFF. For the CDR3, the DNA is TGTGCTAGTGGTTTGGCCGGAGTTAACACTGAAGCTTTCTTT.

The chain carries TRBV18 and TRBJ2-3; D is unclear. Germline assignment: CDR1 KGHSH and CDR2 LQKENI. This CDR3 spans 13 amino acids. V lost 0 bases, J lost 6 bases, and 7 bases lay in between. The CDR3 sequence: CASSPPLEDTQYF. In DNA, the CDR3 is TGTGCCAGCTCACCACCATTAGAGGATACGCAGTATTTT. Full variable domain (rest looked up from reference TRBV18 and TRBJ2-3): NAGVMQNPRHLVRRRGQEARLRCSPMKGHSHVYWYRQLPEEGLKFMVYLQKENIIDESGMPKERFSAEFPKEGPSILRIQQVVRGDSAAYFCASSPPLEDTQYFGPGTRLTVL.

J is TRBJ1-6 and V is TRBV30; D is possibly TRBD1 (5 bases). The CDR3 has 13 amino acids. Trimming took off 4 bases at V and 4 bases at J, with 8 bases between the two ends. The germline CDR1 and CDR2 sequences are GTSNPN and SVGIG (reference sequence). CDR3 DNA: TGTGCCTGGACAGGGATATATAATTCACCCCTCCACTTT. Protein sequence: CAWTGIYNSPLHF.

CDR3 in DNA: TGTGCCAGCAGCCTGGGAGGAAGAGAGACCCAGTACTTC. Amino acid sequence: CASSLGGRETQYF. The rearrangement links TRBV7-2 to TRBJ2-5; D may be TRBD2 (6 bases). Germline CDR1 SGHTA, CDR2 FQGNSA. The CDR3 spans 13 residues. The V and J ends lost 5 bases and 4 bases respectively, with 11 bases between them.

This clone was seen just once. The V call is TRBV15, the J call TRBJ2-5; D might be TRBD1 or TRBD2, each matching 5 bases. The CDR3 length is 17 residues. The germline gives CDR1 LNHNV, CDR2 YYDKDF (reference sequence). Trimming left V 0 bases short and J 5 bases short, with 19 bases between. CDR3 nucleotide sequence: TGTGCCACCAGCAGAGATCCAGGGACGTTCGTCCGGGAGACCCAGTACTTC. Translating it yields CATSRDPGTFVRETQYF.

A few counts support this clone. The rearrangement links TRBV4-1 to TRBJ2-7, with 15 bases lining up with TRBD2. This CDR3 has 18 residues. Germline-derived CDR1 and CDR2 are MGHRA and YSYEKL. With V trimmed by 1 base and J by 6 bases, 10 bases remained unmatched. The CDR3 is CASSQAPSRTSGRAEQYF. In DNA form, the CDR3 reads TGCGCCAGCAGCCAAGCACCGTCTCGGACTAGCGGGAGGGCCGAGCAGTACTTC.

V and J are TRBV28 and TRBJ2-1, with D maybe TRBD1 (5 bases). Trimming removed 2 bases at V and 7 bases at J, with 12 bases between. Germline-derived CDR1 and CDR2 are MDHEN and SYDVKM. The CDR3 is 14 residues long. This CDR3 reads CASSLRSQGNEQFF. The CDR3 DNA is TGTGCCAGCAGTTTAAGGAGTCAGGGTAATGAGCAGTTCTTC.

This chain uses TRBV6-1 with TRBJ1-1; D unclear. The CDR3 totals 13 residues. Germline V lookup: CDR1 MNHNS, CDR2 SASEGT. V was shortened by 3 bases and J by 0 bases, with 5 bases between the two germline ends. CDR3 coding DNA: TGTGCCAGCAGTGACAGGATGAACACTGAAGCTTTCTTT. This translates into CASSDRMNTEAFF.

The V gene is TRBV19, the J gene TRBJ2-3; 10 nucleotides align to TRBD2. Germline assignment: CDR1 LNHDA and CDR2 SQIVND (reference sequence). The CDR3 runs 15 residues. V lost 6 bases and J lost 4; bases outside the gene matches: 7. DNA for the CDR3: TGTGCCAGTAGGACGACTAGCGGGCGGCCAGATACGCAGTATTTT. Translation gives CASRTTSGRPDTQYF.

This chain connects TRBV28 to TRBJ1-4; D unresolved. V dropped 6 bases and J dropped 3 bases, with 5 bases sitting between them. The CDR3 has 12 residues. Germline V gene lookup returns CDR1 MDHEN and CDR2 SYDVKM. CDR3 bases: TGTGCCAGCAGCCCCTCTAATGAAAAACTGTTTTTT. Translating it yields CASSPSNEKLFF.

Concerning this clone itself: The junction does not match germline at one end; this may be a read error. The chain combines TRBV7-7 with TRBJ1-1; D is unresolved. CDR3 size: 13 residues. Germline assignment: CDR1 SSHAT and CDR2 FNYEAQ (reference sequence). Here the CDR3 DNA reads TGTGCTAGCAGCGAGACGGTGAACACTGAAGCTTTCTTT. Protein sequence: CASSETVNTEAFF.

The genes are TRBV4-2 and TRBJ1-6; D gene uncertain. The CDR3 covers 15 residues. Germline V gene lookup returns CDR1 LGHNA and CDR2 YNFKEQ. The V end was cut by 0 bases, the J end by 10 bases, with 13 bases between. The CDR3 protein is CASSQESSADSPLHF. CDR3 sequence (DNA): TGTGCCAGCAGCCAAGAGTCTTCGGCTGACTCACCCCTCCACTTT.

The V call is TRBV10-3, the J call TRBJ1-1; tentative D call: TRBD1 (5 bases). The germline V gene encodes CDR1 ENHRY and CDR2 SYGVKD. Trimming removed 8 bases at V and 3 bases at J, with 13 bases between. This CDR3 has 13 amino acids. DNA of the CDR3: TGTGCCATCTCGCCCTTAGGGGACACTGAAGCTTTCTTT. Protein: CAISPLGDTEAFF.

V and J are TRBV2 and TRBJ2-2, with 9 bases that match TRBD1. The ends lost 1 base at V and 5 bases at J; junction bases unmatched: 5. Germline V gene sequence: CDR1 SNHLY, CDR2 FYNNEI. This CDR3 comprises 16 residues. DNA of the CDR3: TGTGCCAGCAGTGAAGGAGGGACAGGGCGTACCGGGGAGCTGTTTTTT. It specifies CASSEGGTGRTGELFF.

This chain connects TRBV11-2 to TRBJ2-7, with D perhaps matching TRBD1 (5 bases). This CDR3 is 12 amino acids long. V lost 7 bases to trimming and J lost 6 bases, with 13 bases between them. Germline V gene data show CDR1 as SGHAT and CDR2 as FQNNGV. The CDR3 loop is CASKQDLFEQYF. CDR3 DNA: TGTGCCAGCAAACAGGACCTTTTCGAGCAGTACTTC.

V is TRBV6-1 and J is TRBJ2-7, with D perhaps given as TRBD1 or TRBD2 (5 bases each). In germline, CDR1 is MNHNS, CDR2 SASEGT. CDR3 length: 15 amino acids. Trimming removed 4 bases from V and 0 bases from J, with 13 bases in between. The CDR3 here is CASSGRGAVSYEQYF. CDR3 nucleotides: TGTGCCAGCAGTGGCCGGGGCGCGGTCTCCTACGAGCAGTACTTC.